Listed here are 17 T cell receptor beta chains from one sample, sequenced in a study of blood T cells in healthy people across ages. A J-beta primer mix and a sample-barcoded 5' primer were used in a second PCR of about 7 to 12 cycles. Each CDR3 protein gets one entry after TCRdb re-called the 5' RACE reads with MiXCR. The sample has some 1.6 million distinct CDR3 sequences, 34% seen once. Input material: blood. The receptors shown here come from a woman aged 25 to 39 in good health.

A remark on this clonotype: Just one base apart from a much larger clone, this may be a read error. The V gene is TRBV7-3, the J gene TRBJ2-3, with D unresolved. The CDR3 has 15 amino acids. CDR1 and CDR2 from the germline V gene are SGHTA and FQGTGA. In DNA form, the CDR3 reads TGTGCCGGCAGCTTAAATTTGGCGGCGGCAGATACGCAGTATTTT. This gives the protein CAGSLNLAAADTQYF.

CDR3 protein: CASRWPGTFYEQYF. The CDR3 nucleotides read TGTGCCAGCAGATGGCCCGGGACATTTTACGAGCAGTACTTC. The V call is TRBV2, the J call TRBJ2-7; a possible D gene is TRBD1 (6 bases). In germline, CDR1 is SNHLY, CDR2 FYNNEI. This CDR3 comprises 14 residues. Trimming cost V 6 bases and J 4 bases, with 16 bases left between them.

J is TRBJ2-2 and V is TRBV11-2; D remains ambiguous. V lost 5 bases, J lost 6 bases, and 19 bases lay in between. CDR3 size: 16 residues. Germline V gives CDR1 SGHAT, CDR2 FQNNGV. Written as DNA, the CDR3 is TGTGCCAGCAGCCCGTTAGTAGGGCTCCGTCCCGGGGAGCTGTTTTTT. Amino acid sequence: CASSPLVGLRPGELFF.

This clonotype occurred a few times. The CDR3 protein is CASSNGGENYEQYF. The CDR3, as DNA: TGTGCCAGCAGCAATGGCGGGGAGAACTACGAGCAGTACTTC. V is TRBV21-1 and J is TRBJ2-7; the table's TRBD2 call for D was not verified on the DNA. TRBV21-1 is a listed pseudogene. The CDR3 length is 14 residues.

As for this clonotype: The junction differs from germline at one of its ends, possibly a read error. The rearrangement uses TRBV3-1 and TRBJ2-3; no firm D call. Germline V gives CDR1 LGHDT, CDR2 YNNKEL (reference sequence). There are 13 residues in the CDR3. CDR3 in amino acids: CASNQGYKESQYF. CDR3 DNA sequence: TGTGCCAGCAACCAAGGTTATAAGGAATCGCAGTATTTT.

This clonotype was picked up a small number of times. The chain uses TRBV20-1 and TRBJ1-1, with a tentative D call TRBD1 (6 bases). This CDR3 comprises 14 residues. In germline, CDR1 is DFQATT, CDR2 SNEGSKA (reference sequence). Trimming took off 0 bases at V and 5 bases at J, with 13 bases between the two ends. This chain's CDR3 is CSARDPRRGTEAFF. DNA of the CDR3: TGCAGTGCTAGAGATCCCAGGAGGGGGACTGAAGCTTTCTTT.

Turning to this clonotype: Compared with germline, one end of the junction differs, possibly owing to a read error. The chain joins TRBV27 to TRBJ2-1; 8 nucleotides align to TRBD2. Germline V gives CDR1 MNHEY, CDR2 SMNVEV (reference sequence). CDR3 size: 17 residues. DNA for the CDR3: TGTGTCAGCAGTCCATATCCCCGGACTAGCTTAGGCAATGAGCAGTTCTTC. It translates to CVSSPYPRTSLGNEQFF.

As for this clonotype: An end of the junction does not agree with germline; a read error may underlie this. The chain is built from TRBV12-3 or TRBV12-4 and TRBJ2-3; D perhaps matches TRBD1 (6 bases). CDR3 length equals 14 residues. DNA of the CDR3: TGTGCCAGCAGTAACGGCAGGGGACCAGATGCGCAGTATTTT. Translating it yields CASSNGRGPDAQYF.

The gene calls are TRBV3-1 and TRBJ2-3; D remains ambiguous. The V end was cut by 4 bases, the J end by 5 bases, with 13 bases between. CDR3 length equals 14 residues. The germline CDR1 and CDR2 sequences are LGHDT and YNNKEL (reference sequence). The CDR3 sequence: CASSRSLAEDTQYF. CDR3 in DNA: TGTGCCAGCAGCCGATCTCTCGCGGAAGATACGCAGTATTTT.

The chain combines TRBV20-1 with TRBJ2-3; D is uncertain. Germline CDR1 DFQATT, CDR2 SNEGSKA (reference sequence). The CDR3 contains 13 residues. V lost 2 bases and J 7 bases, leaving 13 bases between the germline ends. The CDR3 region has the DNA TGCAGTGCTAGATCGGACCCCTCAAATACGCAGTATTTT. Translated, it gives CSARSDPSNTQYF.

This chain connects TRBV20-1 to TRBJ2-7, with TRBD2 identical over 8 bases. V shed 5 bases, J shed 7 bases, and the junction held 13 bases outside the gene matches. The germline V gene encodes CDR1 DFQATT and CDR2 SNEGSKA (reference sequence). The CDR3 is 14 amino acids. The CDR3 nucleotides read TGCAGTGCTGGTAGTGCTAGCGGGCTAGAGGAGCAGTACTTC. This encodes CSAGSASGLEEQYF.

This clonotype has ten or more counts. The CDR3 loop reads CASSLRTGENEQFF. CDR3 DNA: TGCGCCAGCAGCTTGCGGACAGGAGAAAATGAGCAGTTCTTC. The chain employs TRBV5-1 and TRBJ2-1, with 7 bases matching TRBD1. The V gene's germline CDR1 is SGHRS and CDR2 YFSETQ. The CDR3 loop spans 14 amino acids. Trimming at V came to 1 base and at J to 7 bases, leaving 5 bases not matched to a gene.

This chain connects TRBV11-1 to TRBJ1-1; 8 bases fit TRBD1. The V gene end was trimmed by 6 bases and the J gene end by 1 base; junction bases not matched to a gene: 7. CDR3 length: 15 amino acids. The germline V gene has CDR1 SGHAT and CDR2 FQDESV (reference sequence). This CDR3 reads CASRLRQGPNTEAFF. In nucleotides, the CDR3 is TGTGCCAGCAGATTAAGACAGGGGCCGAACACTGAAGCTTTCTTT. The variable domain in full, completed from reference TRBV11-1 and TRBJ1-1, reads EAEVAQSPRYKITEKSQAVAFWCDPISGHATLYWYRQILGQGPELLVQFQDESVVDDSQLPKDRFSAERLKGVDSTLKIQPAELGDSAMYLCASRLRQGPNTEAFFGQGTRLTVV.

Turning to this clonotype: The junction and the germline gene differ at one end; a read error may be behind it. The V and J genes are TRBV4-1 and TRBJ1-5; D might be TRBD1 (6 bases). Per the germline V gene, CDR1 is MGHRA and CDR2 is YSYEKL. This CDR3 has 14 residues. The CDR3 here is CASSPRDTDQPRHF. The CDR3 DNA reads as TGCGCCAGCAGCCCCAGGGACACCGATCAGCCCCGGCATTTT.

V and J are TRBV20-1 and TRBJ2-7, with TRBD1 matching over 9 bases. V lost 0 bases to trimming and J lost 6 bases; unmatched junction nucleotides: 9. This CDR3 has 15 amino acids. From germline, CDR1 is DFQATT and CDR2 SNEGSKA (reference sequence). DNA for the CDR3: TGCAGTGCTAGAGATCCAGGGACAGGGAAGGGCGAGCAGTACTTC. Translated, it gives CSARDPGTGKGEQYF.

This clonotype has a handful of counts. This chain connects TRBV10-2 to TRBJ2-5; no firm D call. The CDR3 extends over 15 amino acids. CDR1 WSHSY and CDR2 SAAADI come from the germline V gene. Deletions cut 6 bases from V and 1 base from J, with 15 bases between. CDR3 protein: CASSVKSLSQETQYF. The CDR3 coding sequence is TGCGCCAGCAGCGTAAAGAGTCTATCCCAAGAGACCCAGTACTTC.

V usage is TRBV27 and J usage is TRBJ1-4; TRBD1 might be the D (6 bases). The CDR3 totals 14 residues. CDR1 MNHEY and CDR2 SMNVEV come from the germline V gene (reference sequence). The ends were cut back, 4 bases at V and 7 bases at J, with 13 bases in the middle. The CDR3 DNA reads as TGTGCCAGCAGTTGGACCGGGACACCTGAAAAACTGTTTTTT. Translation: CASSWTGTPEKLFF.